This note documents a single T cell receptor (beta chain) sequence. The TCR beta repertoire was assessed by survey-level immunoSEQ sequencing. Profiled with immunoSEQ multiplex PCR; TCRdb holds only in-frame clones, not every one. The sample lists 68,000 or so clones, over 85% occurring once. The V and J ends lost 5 bases and 9 bases respectively, with 8 bases between them. The germline V gene encodes CDR1 MNHEY and CDR2 SVGAGI. The CDR3 runs 11 residues. The chain joins TRBV6-5 to TRBJ2-1, with D unclear. Sequences were obtained from PBMCs. The receptor comes from a man aged 40-55 years with rheumatoid arthritis. CDR3 bases: TGTGCCAGCAGTAGGCGAGGTGAGCAGTTCTTC. This encodes CASSRRGEQFF.